These 32 T cell receptor beta chains were all obtained from the same sample, sequenced in a study of regulatory T cells in long-lasting Graves disease. Arm-PCR of CDR3 regions and iRepertoire HTBI primers were the basis on which TCR beta libraries were built. One entry per CDR3 protein, called by TCRdb with MiXCR from the multiplex PCR reads. The sample holds hundreds of thousands of distinct CDR3 sequences, approximately 15% seen once. This sample's time point: newly diagnosed GD, antithyroid drugs for less than 3 months. The authors made the TCR library using RNA they extracted from PBMCs. These data are also associated with another study on T cells in Graves' hyperthyroidism and ophthalmopathy.

Sequences were derived from peripheral blood mononuclear cells (PBMCs), sampled at new diagnosis, from a patient treated with antithyroid drugs. All receptors derive from a woman aged 25 to 39 with Graves disease.

The gene calls are TRBV10-3 and TRBJ1-1; no clear D. CDR1 and CDR2 (germline): ENHRY, SYGVKD. The CDR3 is 15 amino acids. V lost 0 bases and J lost 7, with 15 bases in between. CDR3 protein: CAISESLAGSLEAFF. The DNA of the CDR3 is TGTGCCATCAGTGAGTCGTTGGCGGGTTCCCTTGAAGCTTTCTTT.

This clonotype was seen repeatedly, ten times or more. J is TRBJ2-7 and V is TRBV6-5; D uncertain. CDR1 and CDR2 (germline): MNHEY, SVGAGI. V lost 3 bases, J lost 0 bases, and 18 bases lay in between. The length of the CDR3 is 17 residues. The DNA for the CDR3 is TGTGCCAGCAGTTATACCCTCTATTCCACCGTCTCCTACGAGCAGTACTTC. Residues: CASSYTLYSTVSYEQYF.

In its sample, this clonotype was seen a few times. This chain links TRBV19 with TRBJ1-2; tentative D call: TRBD1 (6 bases). Germline V lookup: CDR1 LNHDA, CDR2 SQIVND (reference sequence). The CDR3 covers 14 residues. V lost 5 bases and J lost 7, with 17 bases in between. The CDR3 DNA reads as TGTGCCAGTAGTGATCTACAGGGTCGAGTTGGCTACACCTTC. This translates into CASSDLQGRVGYTF. The full variable domain, completed using reference TRBV19 and TRBJ1-2, is DGGITQSPKYLFRKEGQNVTLSCEQNLNHDAMYWYRQDPGQGLRLIYYSQIVNDFQKGDIAEGYSVSREKKESFPLTVTSAQKNPTAFYLCASSDLQGRVGYTFGSGTRLTVV.

In its sample, this clonotype was seen many times. The CDR3 DNA sequence: TGTGCCAGCAGCTCTACAGGGGACCCCTACAATGAGCAGTTCTTC. Amino acids: CASSSTGDPYNEQFF. V and J are TRBV28 and TRBJ2-1; TRBD1 matches at 7 bases. Germline assignment: CDR1 MDHEN and CDR2 SYDVKM. Trimming at V came to 6 bases and at J to 2 bases, leaving 7 bases not matched to a gene. The CDR3 runs 15 residues.

This clonotype occurred a few times. The gene calls are TRBV6-5 and TRBJ1-1; maybe TRBD1 (5 bases). Trimming shortened V by 8 bases and J by 0 bases, and 10 bases separated the two germline ends. The CDR3 has 13 amino acids. CDR1 and CDR2 from the germline V gene are MNHEY and SVGAGI. The CDR3 protein is CASCWGMNTEAFF. The DNA for the CDR3 is TGTGCCAGCTGTTGGGGGATGAACACTGAAGCTTTCTTT.

The chain employs TRBV20-1 and TRBJ2-5; 7 nucleotides line up with TRBD2. Germline V gives CDR1 DFQATT, CDR2 SNEGSKA (reference sequence). There are 14 residues in the CDR3. Trimming at V came to 6 bases and at J to 4 bases, leaving 11 bases not matched to a gene. CDR3 DNA: TGCAGTGCCCCGCCCCTAGCGGCAGGAGAGACCCAGTACTTC. Its protein product is CSAPPLAAGETQYF.

This clonotype appeared many times. The genes are TRBV10-3 and TRBJ2-5; D unresolved. Germline V gene sequence: CDR1 ENHRY, CDR2 SYGVKD. V lost 6 bases and J 5 bases, leaving 16 bases between the germline ends. The CDR3 extends over 14 amino acids. CDR3: CAIRVDQNGETQYF. The CDR3 DNA sequence: TGTGCCATCAGAGTCGACCAGAACGGGGAGACCCAGTACTTC.

This clonotype was detected many times. The chain employs TRBV27 and TRBJ2-7, with 9 bases matching TRBD1. Germline trimming cut 0 bases from V and 3 bases from J; bases unmatched to any gene: 3. From germline, CDR1 is MNHEY and CDR2 SMNVEV (reference sequence). There are 15 residues in the CDR3. The CDR3 DNA follows: TGTGCCAGCAGTTTATCGACAGGGGGTTTCTACGAGCAGTACTTC. Its translation: CASSLSTGGFYEQYF.

The genes are TRBV20-1 and TRBJ1-5; 9 nucleotides line up with TRBD1. The ends lost 5 bases at V and 4 bases at J; junction bases unmatched: 12. The germline V gene has CDR1 DFQATT and CDR2 SNEGSKA (reference sequence). The CDR3 loop spans 16 amino acids. This CDR3 is CSALTGTGRSNQPQHF. The CDR3, as DNA: TGCAGTGCTTTGACGGGGACAGGGCGATCAAATCAGCCCCAGCATTTT.

The CDR3 coding sequence is TGTGCCAGCAGTTACGCGGGGGTCTCCTACGAGCAGTACTTC. Translation: CASSYAGVSYEQYF. This sequence joins TRBV6-9 and TRBJ2-7; 7 nucleotides match TRBD2. V was clipped by 3 bases and J by 0 bases; unmatched bases: 2. Germline V lookup: CDR1 MNHGY, CDR2 SVAAGI. The CDR3 has 14 amino acids.

CDR3 sequence: CASSLRGFRTEAFF. CDR3 in DNA: TGTGCCAGCAGCTTGCGAGGGTTCAGGACTGAAGCTTTCTTT. The J gene is TRBJ1-1, the V gene TRBV5-8; D gene unclear. With 1 base removed from V and 5 bases from J, the gap between germline ends came to 12 bases. The CDR3 extends over 14 amino acids. Germline assignment: CDR1 SGHTS and CDR2 YDEGEE.

In its sample, this clonotype was seen many times. The chain joins TRBV20-1 to TRBJ2-5; D remains ambiguous. This CDR3 has 12 residues. Trimming stripped 5 bases from V and 8 bases from J, with 15 bases between. Germline CDR1 reads DFQATT; CDR2 reads SNEGSKA (reference sequence). The CDR3 sequence: CSAVGQTGTQYF. The CDR3 region has the DNA TGCAGTGCTGTGGGCCAGACTGGCACCCAGTACTTC.

This clonotype was counted a few times. The chain links TRBV5-5 to TRBJ2-7; TRBD1 matches at 8 bases. The germline V gene encodes CDR1 SGHKS and CDR2 YYEKEE (reference sequence). The CDR3 length is 18 residues. V lost 7 bases and J lost 1; bases outside the gene matches: 19. This CDR3 reads CASAQLGAGTGTSYEQYF. The CDR3 nucleotides read TGTGCCAGCGCCCAGCTTGGTGCCGGGACAGGAACATCCTACGAGCAGTACTTC. Based on the CDR3 plus reference TRBV5-5 and TRBJ2-7, the full variable domain is DAGVTQSPTHLIKTRGQQVTLRCSPISGHKSVSWYQQVLGQGPQFIFQYYEKEERGRGNFPDRFSARQFPNYSSELNVNALLLGDSALYLCASAQLGAGTGTSYEQYFGPGTRLTVT.

This clonotype was seen many times. CDR3 in DNA: TGTGCCAGCAGCGACTGGGAGGCCGGGGATTTGCGCGGCTACACCTTC. Its protein product is CASSDWEAGDLRGYTF. V and J are TRBV6-2 or TRBV6-3 and TRBJ1-2; the D is unclear. This CDR3 has 16 amino acids. Between the trimmed V and J ends, which lost 6 bases and 8 bases, there was a span of 25 bases. The germline gives CDR1 MNHEY, CDR2 SVGEGT.

This sequence joins TRBV30 and TRBJ1-5; 10 positions match TRBD1. The germline gives CDR1 GTSNPN, CDR2 SVGIG (reference sequence). The CDR3 consists of 16 residues. Trimming at V came to 0 bases and at J to 3 bases, leaving 5 bases not matched to a gene. This chain's CDR3 is CAWSVPGQGFNQPQHF. The CDR3 bases are TGTGCCTGGAGTGTACCGGGACAGGGGTTCAATCAGCCCCAGCATTTT.

This clonotype was observed a few times. The chain links TRBV24-1 to TRBJ2-5; D unclear. Germline V gene data show CDR1 as KGHDR and CDR2 as SFDVKD. Trimming took 0 bases from V and 5 from J, leaving 9 bases between them. The CDR3 totals 14 residues. This chain's CDR3 is CATSDLMDGETQYF. CDR3 in DNA: TGTGCCACCAGTGATTTGATGGACGGGGAGACCCAGTACTTC.

The chain joins TRBV19 to TRBJ2-3, with 10 bases lining up with TRBD2. The CDR3 runs 15 residues. Trimming cost V 3 bases and J 6 bases; bases outside gene matches: 6. Germline CDR1 reads LNHDA; CDR2 reads SQIVND (reference sequence). In nucleotides, the CDR3 is TGTGCCAGTAGTATCCCCCTAGCGGGGGCTGATACGCAGTATTTT. Protein sequence: CASSIPLAGADTQYF.

This clonotype occurred many times. This chain links TRBV12-3 or TRBV12-4 with TRBJ2-1; a weak D match, TRBD2 (5 bases). The CDR3 loop spans 15 amino acids. Trimming cost V 6 bases and J 7 bases, with 19 bases left between them. The CDR3 region is CASSLDRTGINEQFF. The CDR3 nucleotides are TGTGCCAGCAGCTTGGACCGTACGGGAATTAATGAGCAGTTCTTC.

V usage is TRBV20-1 and J usage is TRBJ1-1; D not resolved. Trimming cost V 0 bases and J 1 base, with 6 bases left between them. Germline V gives CDR1 DFQATT, CDR2 SNEGSKA (reference sequence). CDR3 length: 13 amino acids. Written as DNA, the CDR3 is TGCAGTGCTAGAGATGAACCGAACACTGAAGCTTTCTTT. This sequence encodes CSARDEPNTEAFF.

This clonotype was found many times. V gene TRBV2 combines with J gene TRBJ2-3; a possible D gene is TRBD1 (6 bases). Per germline, CDR1 SNHLY and CDR2 FYNNEI. Trimming pared 4 bases from V and 1 base from J, leaving 18 bases between. The CDR3 contains 17 residues. This CDR3 reads CASSADAGAVGTDTQYF. The CDR3 nucleotides read TGTGCCAGCAGTGCGGATGCAGGGGCTGTTGGCACAGATACGCAGTATTTT.

In its sample, this clonotype was seen many times. The V and J genes are TRBV11-2 and TRBJ1-1, with D perhaps matching TRBD1 (5 bases). Germline assignment: CDR1 SGHAT and CDR2 FQNNGV. The ends were cut back, 5 bases at V and 7 bases at J, with 11 bases in the middle. CDR3 size: 12 residues. This CDR3 reads CASSPGGGEAFF. The CDR3 DNA follows: TGTGCCAGCAGCCCGGGGGGGGGTGAAGCTTTCTTT.

The chain combines TRBV4-1 with TRBJ1-5; TRBD1 matches 7 bases. J lost 4 bases, V lost 3 bases, and 6 bases had no gene match. The CDR3 is made up of 15 amino acids. Germline CDR1 is MGHRA and CDR2 is YSYEKL. The CDR3 DNA follows: TGCGCCAGCAGCCAGACCGGGACAGAGAATCAGCCCCAGCATTTT. Translated, it gives CASSQTGTENQPQHF.

The V and J genes are TRBV12-3 or TRBV12-4 and TRBJ2-1; D remains unclear. Trimming took 1 base from V and 12 from J, leaving 7 bases between them. The CDR3 is 11 amino acids. CDR3 region: CASSLEGRQFF. The CDR3 region has the DNA TGTGCCAGCAGTTTAGAAGGGCGGCAGTTCTTC.

The chain combines TRBV4-1 with TRBJ2-7; the D gene could be TRBD1 or TRBD2 (7 bases each). Trimming pared 6 bases from V and 2 bases from J, leaving 14 bases between. This CDR3 is built from 14 residues. Germline-derived CDR1 and CDR2 are MGHRA and YSYEKL. The CDR3, as DNA: TGCGCCAGCAGTTTCCAGGGGGGGGCCTACGAGCAGTACTTC. Amino acids: CASSFQGGAYEQYF.

V and J are TRBV19 and TRBJ1-5; 12 positions agree with TRBD1. This CDR3 spans 16 amino acids. Germline-derived CDR1 and CDR2 are LNHDA and SQIVND (reference sequence). The J segment lost 7 bases and the V segment lost 4 bases, leaving 8 bases of the junction unmatched. CDR3 protein: CASSSTGTGGSQPQHF. Here the CDR3 DNA reads TGTGCCAGTAGTAGTACCGGGACAGGGGGCAGCCAGCCCCAGCATTTT.

In its sample, this clonotype was seen a few times. The chain carries TRBV28 and TRBJ1-2; 7 bases align to TRBD1. CDR1 is MDHEN, CDR2 SYDVKM, per germline. CDR3 length: 15 amino acids. J lost 7 bases, V lost 1 base, and 9 bases had no gene match. DNA for the CDR3: TGTGCCAGCAGTTTATTTAGGACAGGTCCCCGTGGCTACACCTTC. This sequence encodes CASSLFRTGPRGYTF.

This clonotype was picked up a small number of times. The gene calls are TRBV20-1 and TRBJ2-7; unclear D gene. Trimming removed 6 bases from V and 2 bases from J, with 14 bases in between. In germline, CDR1 is DFQATT, CDR2 SNEGSKA (reference sequence). CDR3 length: 13 residues. CDR3 sequence (DNA): TGCAGTGCCCCCCTGTCGGTGCCCTACGAGCAGTACTTC. Amino acids: CSAPLSVPYEQYF.

This clonotype was seen only a few times. The chain uses TRBV20-1 and TRBJ2-2; tentatively, D is TRBD2 (6 bases). CDR1 and CDR2 from the germline V gene are DFQATT and SNEGSKA (reference sequence). The CDR3 covers 14 residues. V lost 1 base to trimming and J lost 5 bases, with 11 bases between them. CDR3 nucleotides: TGCAGTGCTAGAGGGGGAGGTCAAACCGGGGAGCTGTTTTTT. This codes for CSARGGGQTGELFF.

This clonotype was counted many times. The rearrangement uses TRBV12-3 or TRBV12-4 and TRBJ2-2; weak D call: TRBD2 (6 bases). V dropped 7 bases and J dropped 4 bases, with 13 bases sitting between them. The CDR3 consists of 14 residues. The CDR3 coding sequence is TGTGCCAGCACCGAGGGACTTACCACCGGGGAGCTGTTTTTT. Its translation is CASTEGLTTGELFF.

This clonotype was recorded a few times. The V gene is TRBV12-3 or TRBV12-4, the J gene TRBJ1-6, with 7 bases that match TRBD1. V gave up 9 bases and J gave up 9 bases; unmatched junction bases: 8. The CDR3 consists of 13 residues. DNA for the CDR3: TGTGCCAGTACAGGGGTATACGGTTCACCCCTCCACTTT. Translating gives CASTGVYGSPLHF.

In its sample, this clonotype was seen many times. This chain connects TRBV24-1 to TRBJ1-2, with TRBD1 matching over 10 bases. J gave up 7 bases and V 4 bases, and 5 bases lay outside the gene matches. Germline V gene lookup returns CDR1 KGHDR and CDR2 SFDVKD. The CDR3 is 14 amino acids. The CDR3, as DNA: TGTGCCACCAGTGACCCTGACAGGGGGCTTGGCTACACCTTC. This translates into CATSDPDRGLGYTF.

This clonotype was picked up many times. The chain links TRBV27 to TRBJ2-1, with 7 nucleotides matching TRBD2. There are 15 residues in the CDR3. Germline trimming cut 4 bases from V and 6 bases from J; bases unmatched to any gene: 9. Looked up from germline, CDR1 is MNHEY and CDR2 is SMNVEV (reference sequence). The CDR3 nucleotides read TGTGCCAGCAGTTCTCCCAGCGGGGCGCCCAATGAGCAGTTCTTC. Translation: CASSSPSGAPNEQFF.